The rows below give T cell receptor beta chains drawn from one sample of a study of blood T cell repertoires in COVID-19. Libraries were prepared by immunoSEQ multiplex PCR; TCRdb keeps only in-frame clonotypes and omits some of them. Of under 300,000 clones listed, about 87% are singletons. Sequenced input: peripheral blood. The source of these receptors is a woman aged 40 to 49 with acute or convalescent COVID-19. CDR3s include the opening cysteine and the closing phenylalanine or tryptophan. Each record gives: clone size, J gene, CDR3 length, D gene, V gene, CDR3 DNA, CDR3 protein. A D gene is named only where the DNA matches it firmly. Rows may omit the clone size; those that give it use once, few, many or a size class.

>.|TRBJ1-1|14|TRBD1|TRBV10-3
TGTGCCATCAGTGGGGGGACAGGGAACACTGAAGCTTTCTTT
CAISGGTGNTEAFF
>.|TRBJ1-1|14|.|TRBV2
TGTGCCAGCAGTGGTAACAGCGGGAACACTGAAGCTTTCTTT
CASSGNSGNTEAFF
>.|TRBJ1-1|14|.|TRBV27
TGTGCCAGCAGACCGATCCCCGACAGAAAAGAAGCTTTCTTT
CASRPIPDRKEAFF
>.|TRBJ2-3|12|.|TRBV10-2
TGCGCCAGCAGTCACGGTAGAGATACGCAGTATTTT
CASSHGRDTQYF
>.|TRBJ1-2|14|.|TRBV19
TGTGCCAGTAGTTTAGGGGCGCTGTACTATGGCTACACCTTC
CASSLGALYYGYTF
>.|TRBJ1-5|14|TRBD1|TRBV5-1
TGCGCCAGCAGCCCCGGGACAGGCAATCAGCCCCAGCATTTT
CASSPGTGNQPQHF
>.|TRBJ1-1|13|.|TRBV30
TGTGCCCTTGAGGGGGACGGGAACACTGAAGCTTTCTTT
CALEGDGNTEAFF
>.|TRBJ1-2|15|TRBD1|TRBV19
TGTGCCAGTACCAGACACAGGGGGCAAAACTATGGCTACACCTTC
CASTRHRGQNYGYTF
>.|TRBJ2-5|16|TRBD2|TRBV13
TGTGCCAGCAGCATCGGGACTAGCGGGGCCCAAGAGACCCAGTACTTC
CASSIGTSGAQETQYF
>.|TRBJ1-2|13|TRBD1|TRBV6-5
TGTGCCAGCAAGGGACAGGGGGCGGGTGGCTACACCTTC
CASKGQGAGGYTF
>.|TRBJ2-3|17|TRBD2|TRBV20-1
TGCAGTGCTAGTGGTACTAGCGGGATCCCGGGGACAGATACGCAGTATTTT
CSASGTSGIPGTDTQYF
>.|TRBJ1-2|16|.|TRBV5-4
TGTGCCAGCAGCTCCAAGGAGACAGGCTTAGTGGGTGGCTACACCTTC
CASSSKETGLVGGYTF
>.|TRBJ2-5|18|TRBD2|TRBV9
TGTGCCAGCAGCGTAGGGCGGTTAGCGGGGGGGCAGCAAGAGACCCAGTACTTC
CASSVGRLAGGQQETQYF
>.|TRBJ1-2|16|.|TRBV5-8
TGTGCCAGCAGCTTTCCCGGGACACCTAAATTCTATGGCTACACCTTC
CASSFPGTPKFYGYTF
>.|TRBJ2-1|15|TRBD2|TRBV5-4
TGTGCCAGCAGCTCGGGACTAGCTTCGGGAAATGAGCAGTTCTTC
CASSSGLASGNEQFF
>.|TRBJ2-2|14|TRBD2|TRBV5-1
TGCGCCAGCAGCGGGACTAGGAACACCGGGGAGCTGTTTTTT
CASSGTRNTGELFF
>.|TRBJ1-5|15|.|TRBV2
TGTGCCAGCAGTGAATTTGGACAATTGAGCCAGCCCCAGCATTTT
CASSEFGQLSQPQHF
>.|TRBJ1-1|15|TRBD1|TRBV19
TGTGCCAGTAGTATCCACAGGGGGCTGAACACTGAAGCTTTCTTT
CASSIHRGLNTEAFF
>.|TRBJ2-1|15|.|TRBV10-2
TGCGCCAGCAGTGAGAGGGGGTCTTTCCTTCTTGAGCAGTTCTTC
CASSERGSFLLEQFF
>once|TRBJ2-5|17|TRBD2|TRBV27
TGTGCCAGCAGTTTCCTCCGGACTAGCGGGGACCAAGAGACCCAGTACTTC
CASSFLRTSGDQETQYF
>.|TRBJ1-1|15|.|TRBV7-2
TGTGCCAGCAGCTGGACAGCCCTCCTGAACACTGAAGCTTTCTTT
CASSWTALLNTEAFF
>.|TRBJ2-2|19|TRBD2|TRBV5-1
TGCGCCAGCAGCTTGGGGCCTTCGACTAGCGGGGGAAACACCGGGGAGCTGTTTTTT
CASSLGPSTSGGNTGELFF
>.|TRBJ1-5|15|TRBD1|TRBV6-5
TGTGCCAGCAGTAAGGGACAGGGGGTCGGTCAGCCCCAGCATTTT
CASSKGQGVGQPQHF
>.|TRBJ2-2|14|TRBD2|TRBV5-1
TGCGCCACCCGGGGGGGGGCTGACACCGGGGAGCTGTTTTTT
CATRGGADTGELFF
>.|TRBJ1-1|15|TRBD1|TRBV19
TGTGCCAGTAGTGTCTACAGGGGGCAGAACACTGAAGCTTTCTTT
CASSVYRGQNTEAFF
>.|TRBJ2-3|15|TRBD1|TRBV7-2
TGTGCCAGCAGCTTGAGGGGGCTAGCCCCAGATACGCAGTATTTT
CASSLRGLAPDTQYF
>.|TRBJ1-3|16|.|TRBV7-9
TGTGCCAGCAGCCTCAATACGGTGCTCTCTGGAAACACCATATATTTT
CASSLNTVLSGNTIYF
>.|TRBJ1-2|16|TRBD1|TRBV10-3
TGTGCCATCAGTGAGTCGAGGGCGGACAGGCGCTATGGCTACACCTTC
CAISESRADRRYGYTF
>.|TRBJ1-2|19|TRBD1|TRBV24-1
TGTGCCACCAGTGATGGGGGGCAACAGGGGACACTTACTAACTATGGCTACACCTTC
CATSDGGQQGTLTNYGYTF
>.|TRBJ2-3|17|.|TRBV5-4
TGTGCCAGCAGCTTGTTTGCTGGGGGCCCAAGCACAGATACGCAGTATTTT
CASSLFAGGPSTDTQYF
>.|TRBJ2-2|17|TRBD2|TRBV9
TGTGCCAGCAGCACCCGACTAGCGGGGGGGTTCACCGGGGAGCTGTTTTTT
CASSTRLAGGFTGELFF
>.|TRBJ1-5|16|TRBD1|TRBV19
TGTGCCAGTAGTATTTTTAGTAGACAGGGGGAAGGGCCCCAGCATTTT
CASSIFSRQGEGPQHF
>.|TRBJ1-2|17|TRBD1|TRBV4-1
TGCGCCAGCAGCCAAGATCGCGCGGGACAGGGGGCCTCTGGCTACACCTTC
CASSQDRAGQGASGYTF
>.|TRBJ1-2|17|.|TRBV18
TGTGCCAGCTCACCACCCAGCAGGGGATCTGCTAACTATGGCTACACCTTC
CASSPPSRGSANYGYTF
>.|TRBJ1-1|15|.|TRBV12-2
TGTGCAAGTCGCAGGGGACAGGGGAGTAACACTGAAGCTTTCTTT
CASRRGQGSNTEAFF
>.|TRBJ1-5|14|.|TRBV19
TGTGCCAGTAGGCCCGAGGCCGTCGAAAAGCCCCAGCATTTT
CASRPEAVEKPQHF
>.|TRBJ1-1|17|.|TRBV5-1
TGCGCCAGCAGCGCCGGGACTCCCCTAATCGACAACACTGAAGCTTTCTTT
CASSAGTPLIDNTEAFF
>few|TRBJ1-4|16|TRBD1|TRBV5-1
TGCGCCAGCAGCTCCTCACGACAGGGGACCGGTGAAAAACTGTTTTTT
CASSSSRQGTGEKLFF
>.|TRBJ2-1|16|.|TRBV27
TGTGCCAGCCTACCGGGGGGCCCGAGCTCCTACAATGAGCAGTTCTTC
CASLPGGPSSYNEQFF
>.|TRBJ2-2|14|TRBD2|TRBV4-1
TGCGCCAGCACCCGGGGGGGCCGCCCCGGGGAGCTGTTTTTT
CASTRGGRPGELFF
>.|TRBJ1-2|17|TRBD1|TRBV4-2
TGTGCCAGCAGCCGACCCCGGACAGGCCGGGAGAACTATGGCTACACCTTC
CASSRPRTGRENYGYTF
>few|TRBJ2-2|14|.|TRBV7-2
TGTGCCAGCAGCTCACTAGCGAACACCGGGGAGCTGTTTTTT
CASSSLANTGELFF
>.|TRBJ2-5|13|.|TRBV19
TGTGCCAGTAGTATGTCGCTAGCAGAGACCCAGTACTTC
CASSMSLAETQYF
>.|TRBJ1-2|15|.|TRBV6-5
TGTGCCAGCAGACCCCGCCTGATCTCTAGCCATGGCTACACCTTC
CASRPRLISSHGYTF
>.|TRBJ1-5|15|TRBD1|TRBV15
TGTGCCACCAGCAGAGGCCAGGGGGCTAATCAGCCCCAGCATTTT
CATSRGQGANQPQHF
>.|TRBJ2-2|16|TRBD1|TRBV5-5
TGTGCCAGCAGCCACGGACAGGGGGCGCACACCGGGGAGCTGTTTTTT
CASSHGQGAHTGELFF
>.|TRBJ2-2|14|.|TRBV30
TGTGCCTGGAGTGGCAGGTGGAACACCGGGGAGCTGTTTTTT
CAWSGRWNTGELFF
>.|TRBJ2-5|14|TRBD2|TRBV2
TGTGCCAGCAGTAATGGACTAGCTCAAGAGACCCAGTACTTC
CASSNGLAQETQYF
>.|TRBJ1-3|18|.|TRBV4-1
TGCGCCAGCAGCCATCACGAATGGGGGCAGGCCGGTGAAAACACCATATATTTT
CASSHHEWGQAGENTIYF
>.|TRBJ2-1|14|TRBD1|TRBV5-1
TGCGCCAGCAGCCCTAGACAGGGGAACAATGAGCAGTTCTTC
CASSPRQGNNEQFF
>.|TRBJ1-2|14|TRBD1|TRBV19
TGTGCCAGTAGTAGAGGACAGGGCGTCGGCGGCTACACCTTC
CASSRGQGVGGYTF
>.|TRBJ1-1|14|.|TRBV19
TGTGCCAGTAGTGGGCCACAGGGATTCACTGAAGCTTTCTTT
CASSGPQGFTEAFF
>once|TRBJ2-5|13|.|TRBV24-1
TGTGCCACCAGTGGGGGGCTCCCAGAGACCCAGTACTTC
CATSGGLPETQYF
>.|TRBJ1-2|13|.|TRBV28
TGTGCCAGCAGTTTAAGGCCCTCGGAGGGCTACACCTTC
CASSLRPSEGYTF
>.|TRBJ1-1|15|TRBD1|TRBV13
TGTGCCAGCAGCTCGCCAGACAGGGTTGGTACTGAAGCTTTCTTT
CASSSPDRVGTEAFF